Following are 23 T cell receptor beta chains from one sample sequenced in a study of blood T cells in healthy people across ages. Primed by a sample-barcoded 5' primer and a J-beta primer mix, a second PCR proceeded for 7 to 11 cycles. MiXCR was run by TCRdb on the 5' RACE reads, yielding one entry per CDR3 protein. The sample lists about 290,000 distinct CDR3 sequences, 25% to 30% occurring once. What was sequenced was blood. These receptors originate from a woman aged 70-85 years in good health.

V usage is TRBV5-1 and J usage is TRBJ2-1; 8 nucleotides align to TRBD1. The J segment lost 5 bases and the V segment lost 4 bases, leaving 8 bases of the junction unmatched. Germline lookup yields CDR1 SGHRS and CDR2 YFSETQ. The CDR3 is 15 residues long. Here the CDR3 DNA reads TGCGCCAGCAGCGTGGGACAGGAGAGAGACAATGAGCAGTTCTTC. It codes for CASSVGQERDNEQFF. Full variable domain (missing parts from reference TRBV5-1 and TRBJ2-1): KAGVTQTPRYLIKTRGQQVTLSCSPISGHRSVSWYQQTPGQGLQFLFEYFSETQRNKGNFPGRFSGRQFSNSRSEMNVSTLELGDSALYLCASSVGQERDNEQFFGPGTRLTVL.

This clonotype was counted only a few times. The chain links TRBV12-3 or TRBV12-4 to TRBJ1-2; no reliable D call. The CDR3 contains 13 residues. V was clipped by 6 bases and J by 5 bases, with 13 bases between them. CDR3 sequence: CASSRTGAYGYTF. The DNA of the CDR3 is TGTGCCAGCAGCCGGACTGGAGCTTATGGCTACACCTTC.

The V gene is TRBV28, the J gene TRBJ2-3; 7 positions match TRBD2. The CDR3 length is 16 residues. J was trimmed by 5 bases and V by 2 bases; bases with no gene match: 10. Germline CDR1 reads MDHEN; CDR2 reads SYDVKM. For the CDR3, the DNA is TGTGCCAGCAGTTTAATTTTTGGCGGGAGAGAAGATACGCAGTATTTT. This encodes CASSLIFGGREDTQYF.

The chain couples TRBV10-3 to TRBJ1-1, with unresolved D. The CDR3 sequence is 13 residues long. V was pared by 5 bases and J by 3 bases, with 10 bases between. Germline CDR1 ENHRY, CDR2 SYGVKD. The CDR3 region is CAISQRRDTEAFF. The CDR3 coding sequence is TGTGCCATCAGTCAACGGAGGGACACTGAAGCTTTCTTT.

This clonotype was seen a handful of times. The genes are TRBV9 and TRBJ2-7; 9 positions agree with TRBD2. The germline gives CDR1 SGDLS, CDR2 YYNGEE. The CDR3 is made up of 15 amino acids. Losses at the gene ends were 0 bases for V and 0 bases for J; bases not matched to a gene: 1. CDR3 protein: CASSVGTSDSYEQYF. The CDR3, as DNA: TGTGCCAGCAGCGTAGGGACTAGCGACTCCTACGAGCAGTACTTC.

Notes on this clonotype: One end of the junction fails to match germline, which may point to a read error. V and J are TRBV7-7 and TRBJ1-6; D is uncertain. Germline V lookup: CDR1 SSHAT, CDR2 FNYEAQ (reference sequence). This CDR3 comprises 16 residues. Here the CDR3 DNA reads TGTGCTAGCAGCTTCAAAATGGGGTCCTATAATTCACCCCTCCACTTT. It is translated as CASSFKMGSYNSPLHF.

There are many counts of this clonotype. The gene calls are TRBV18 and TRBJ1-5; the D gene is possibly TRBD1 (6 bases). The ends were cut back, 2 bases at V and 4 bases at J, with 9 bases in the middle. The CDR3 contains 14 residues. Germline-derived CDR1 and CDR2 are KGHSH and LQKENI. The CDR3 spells CASSPSRGNQPQHF. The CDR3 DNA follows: TGTGCCAGCTCACCATCCAGGGGAAATCAGCCCCAGCATTTT.

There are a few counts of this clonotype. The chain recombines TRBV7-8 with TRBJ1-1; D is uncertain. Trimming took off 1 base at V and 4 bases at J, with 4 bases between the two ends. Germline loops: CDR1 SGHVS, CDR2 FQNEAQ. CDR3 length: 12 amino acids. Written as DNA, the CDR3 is TGTGCCAGCAGCTTAGATAGCACTGAAGCTTTCTTT. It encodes CASSLDSTEAFF.

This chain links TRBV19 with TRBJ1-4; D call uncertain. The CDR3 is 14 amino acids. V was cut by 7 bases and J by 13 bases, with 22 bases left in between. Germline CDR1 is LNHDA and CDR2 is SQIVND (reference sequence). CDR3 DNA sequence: TGTGCCAGTAATGTCCTGCCAGACGCAGGCAGACTGTTTTTT. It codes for CASNVLPDAGRLFF.

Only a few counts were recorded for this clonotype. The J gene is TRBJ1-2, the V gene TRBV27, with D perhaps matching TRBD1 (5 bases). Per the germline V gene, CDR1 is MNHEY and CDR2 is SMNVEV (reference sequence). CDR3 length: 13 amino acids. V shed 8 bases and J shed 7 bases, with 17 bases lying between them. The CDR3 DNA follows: TGTGCCAGCTCTGGGGGGAGGGGCAGTGGCTACACCTTC. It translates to CASSGGRGSGYTF.

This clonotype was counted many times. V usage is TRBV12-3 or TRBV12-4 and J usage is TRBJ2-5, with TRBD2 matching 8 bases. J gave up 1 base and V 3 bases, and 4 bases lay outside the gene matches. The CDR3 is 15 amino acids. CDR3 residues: CASSFPSGRQETQYF. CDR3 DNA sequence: TGTGCCAGCAGTTTTCCTAGCGGGCGCCAAGAGACCCAGTACTTC.

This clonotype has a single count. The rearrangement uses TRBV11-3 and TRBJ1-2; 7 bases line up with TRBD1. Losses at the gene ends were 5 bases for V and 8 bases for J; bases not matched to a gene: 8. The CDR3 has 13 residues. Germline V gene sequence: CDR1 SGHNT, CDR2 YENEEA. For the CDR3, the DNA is TGTGCCAGCAGCCGCGACAGGGTCAGGGGCTACACCTTC. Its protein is CASSRDRVRGYTF. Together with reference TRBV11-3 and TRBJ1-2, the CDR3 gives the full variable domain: EAGVVQSPRYKIIEKKQPVAFWCNPISGHNTLYWYLQNLGQGPELLIRYENEEAVDDSQLPKDRFSAERLKGVDSTLKIQPAELGDSAVYLCASSRDRVRGYTFGSGTRLTVV.

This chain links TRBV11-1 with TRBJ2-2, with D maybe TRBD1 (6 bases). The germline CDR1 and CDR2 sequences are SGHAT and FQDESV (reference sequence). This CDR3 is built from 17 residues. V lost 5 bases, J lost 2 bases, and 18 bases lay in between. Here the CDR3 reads CASSPGVGARNTGELFF. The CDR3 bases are TGTGCCAGCAGCCCAGGTGTGGGGGCTCGTAACACCGGGGAGCTGTTTTTT.

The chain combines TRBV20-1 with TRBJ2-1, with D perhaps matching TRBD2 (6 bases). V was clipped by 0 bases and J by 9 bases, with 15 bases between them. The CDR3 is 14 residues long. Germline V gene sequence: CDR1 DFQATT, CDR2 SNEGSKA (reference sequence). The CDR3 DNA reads TGCAGTGCTAGAGATCCCGGGAGTACGAGTGAGCAGTTCTTC. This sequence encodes CSARDPGSTSEQFF.

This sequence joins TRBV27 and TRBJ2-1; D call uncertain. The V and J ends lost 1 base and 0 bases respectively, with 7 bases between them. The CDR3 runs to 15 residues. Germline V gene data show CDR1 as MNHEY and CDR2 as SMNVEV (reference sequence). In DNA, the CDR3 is TGTGCCAGCAGTTTATTGGCCTACTCCTACAATGAGCAGTTCTTC. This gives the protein CASSLLAYSYNEQFF.

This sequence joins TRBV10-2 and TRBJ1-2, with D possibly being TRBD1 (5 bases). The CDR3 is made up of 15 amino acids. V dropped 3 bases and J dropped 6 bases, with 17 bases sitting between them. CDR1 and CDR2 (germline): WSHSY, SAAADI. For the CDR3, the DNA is TGCGCCAGCAGTGATTCGGGACGCACGTGGAATGGCTACACCTTC. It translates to CASSDSGRTWNGYTF.

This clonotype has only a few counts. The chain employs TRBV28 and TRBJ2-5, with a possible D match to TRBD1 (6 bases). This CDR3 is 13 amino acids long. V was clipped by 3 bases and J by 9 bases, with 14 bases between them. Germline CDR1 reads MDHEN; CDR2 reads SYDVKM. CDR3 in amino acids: CASSFLHNRAQYF. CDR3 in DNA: TGTGCCAGCAGTTTCCTCCACAACAGGGCCCAGTACTTC.

This CDR3 reads CASSRQGAPGNEQFF. In DNA, the CDR3 is TGTGCCAGCAGCCGACAGGGGGCGCCAGGCAATGAGCAGTTCTTC. The V gene is TRBV11-2, the J gene TRBJ2-1, with 10 bases aligning to TRBD1. Germline CDR1 reads SGHAT; CDR2 reads FQNNGV. CDR3 size: 15 residues. Unmatched junction bases numbered 7, after V lost 5 bases and J lost 6 bases.

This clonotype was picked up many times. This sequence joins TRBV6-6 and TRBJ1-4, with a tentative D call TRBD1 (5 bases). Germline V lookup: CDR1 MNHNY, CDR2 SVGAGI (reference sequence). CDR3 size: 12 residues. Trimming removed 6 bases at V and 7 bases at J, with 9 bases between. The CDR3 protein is CASSWGGEKLFF. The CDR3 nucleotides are TGTGCCAGCAGCTGGGGGGGTGAAAAACTGTTTTTT.

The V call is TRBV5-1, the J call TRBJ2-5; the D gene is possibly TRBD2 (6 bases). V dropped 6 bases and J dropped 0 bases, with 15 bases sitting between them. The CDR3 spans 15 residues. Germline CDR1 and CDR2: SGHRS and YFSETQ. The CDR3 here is CASIPDGGHQETQYF. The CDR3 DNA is TGCGCCAGCATTCCAGACGGGGGACACCAAGAGACCCAGTACTTC.

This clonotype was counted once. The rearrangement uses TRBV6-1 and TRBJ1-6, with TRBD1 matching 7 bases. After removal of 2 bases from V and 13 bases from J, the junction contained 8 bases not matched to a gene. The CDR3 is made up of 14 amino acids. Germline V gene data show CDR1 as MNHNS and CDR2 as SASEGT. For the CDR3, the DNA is TGTGCCAGCAGTGAACGGGACAGCCGCTCGCCCCTCCACTTT. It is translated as CASSERDSRSPLHF.

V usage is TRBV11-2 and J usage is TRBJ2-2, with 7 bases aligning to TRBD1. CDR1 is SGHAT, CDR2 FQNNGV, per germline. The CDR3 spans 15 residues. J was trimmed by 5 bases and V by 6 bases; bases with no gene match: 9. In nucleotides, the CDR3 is TGTGCCAGCAGGGGACAAGGGGGCCGTACCGGGGAGCTGTTTTTT. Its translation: CASRGQGGRTGELFF. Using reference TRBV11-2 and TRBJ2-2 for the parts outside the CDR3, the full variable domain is EAGVAQSPRYKIIEKRQSVAFWCNPISGHATLYWYQQILGQGPKLLIQFQNNGVVDDSQLPKDRFSAERLKGVDSTLKIQPAKLEDSAVYLCASRGQGGRTGELFFGEGSRLTVL.

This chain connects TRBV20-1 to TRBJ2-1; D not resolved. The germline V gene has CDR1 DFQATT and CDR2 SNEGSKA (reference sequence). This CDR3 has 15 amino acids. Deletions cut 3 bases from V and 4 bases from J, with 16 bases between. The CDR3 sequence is CSASLVAALYNEQFF. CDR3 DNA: TGCAGTGCTAGTTTGGTGGCGGCTTTGTACAATGAGCAGTTCTTC.